This T cell receptor beta chain was documented in a study of control samples from healthy donors and cancer patients. Trimming at V came to 6 bases and at J to 0 bases, leaving 11 bases not matched to a gene. The germline CDR1 and CDR2 sequences are LGHDT and YNNKEL (reference sequence). The length of the CDR3 is 18 residues. Only in-frame clones appear in the TCRdb table, and some are missing; sequencing was by immunoSEQ multiplex PCR. Of around 100,000 clones listed, 92% are singletons. This clone appeared a few times. This clonotype originated in a human donor in good health. The donor label of this sample is uncertain. The rearrangement links TRBV3-1 (or the pseudogene TRBV3-2) to TRBJ2-3; TRBD2 agrees at 11 bases. The sample consisted of blood. The CDR3 DNA reads as TGTGCCAGCAGTCGTAGACCGCCTAGCGGGGGGAGCACAGATACGCAGTATTTT. Translating it yields CASSRRPPSGGSTDTQYF.